This T cell receptor beta chain was recovered during a study of Graves' ophthalmopathy and Graves' hyperthyroidism. For repertoire sequencing, the TCR beta CDR3 regions were amplified from RNA transcripts. HTBI-primed first-round RT-PCR preceded second-round multiplex PCR. MiXCR, applied by TCRdb to the multiplex PCR reads, yields one record per CDR3 protein. The sample has 40,000 to 50,000 distinct CDR3 sequences, 40% to 65% seen once; the top ten hold roughly a sixth. This CDR3 is 15 amino acids long. Germline V CDR1 and CDR2: DFQATT, SNEGSKA (reference sequence). The V and J ends lost 6 bases and 9 bases respectively, with 23 bases between them.

Sequencing input: peripheral blood. The clonotype originates from an adult man with Graves' ophthalmopathy. The rearrangement links TRBV20-1 to TRBJ2-2, with D perhaps TRBD2 (6 bases). The CDR3 region is CSAPQGLLNIRELFF. CDR3 coding DNA: TGCAGTGCGCCCCAGGGACTCCTTAACATCAGGGAGCTGTTTTTT.